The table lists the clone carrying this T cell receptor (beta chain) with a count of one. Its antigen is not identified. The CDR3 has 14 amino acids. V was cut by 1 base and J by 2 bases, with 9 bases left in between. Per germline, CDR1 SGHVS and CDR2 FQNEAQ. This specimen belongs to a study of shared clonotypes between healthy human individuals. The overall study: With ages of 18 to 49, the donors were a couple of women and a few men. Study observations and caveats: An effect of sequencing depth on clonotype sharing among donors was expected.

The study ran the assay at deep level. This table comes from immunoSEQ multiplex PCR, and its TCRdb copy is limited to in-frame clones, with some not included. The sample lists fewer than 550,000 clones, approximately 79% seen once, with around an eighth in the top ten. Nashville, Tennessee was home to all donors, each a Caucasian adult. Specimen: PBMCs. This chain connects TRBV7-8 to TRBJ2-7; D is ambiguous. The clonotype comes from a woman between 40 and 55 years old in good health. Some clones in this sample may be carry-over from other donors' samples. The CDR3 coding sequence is TGTGCCAGCAGCTTAGTAGGGTCTGCCTACGAGCAGTACTTC. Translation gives CASSLVGSAYEQYF.